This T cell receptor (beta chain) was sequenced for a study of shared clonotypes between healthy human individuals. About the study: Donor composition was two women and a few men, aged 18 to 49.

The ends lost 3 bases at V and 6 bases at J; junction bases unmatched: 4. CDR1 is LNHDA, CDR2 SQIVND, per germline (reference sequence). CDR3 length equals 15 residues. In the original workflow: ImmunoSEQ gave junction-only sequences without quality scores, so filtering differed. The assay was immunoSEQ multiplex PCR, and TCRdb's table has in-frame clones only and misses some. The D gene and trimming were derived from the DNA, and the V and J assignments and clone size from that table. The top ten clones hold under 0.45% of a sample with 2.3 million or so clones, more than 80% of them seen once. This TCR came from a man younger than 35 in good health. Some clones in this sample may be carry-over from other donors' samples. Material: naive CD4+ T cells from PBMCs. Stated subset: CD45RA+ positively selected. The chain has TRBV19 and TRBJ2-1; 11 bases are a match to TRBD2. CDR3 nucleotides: TGTGCCAGTAGTATTAGCGGGAGGGTTGGCAATGAGCAGTTCTTC. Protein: CASSISGRVGNEQFF.